This T cell receptor beta chain was obtained from a study of blood T cell repertoires in COVID-19. Across the study: Acute-phase and convalescent COVID-19 samples originated in the United States, Italy and Spain.

TCRdb's table, derived via immunoSEQ multiplex PCR, lists solely in-frame clones and lacks some. Seen here are under 500,000 clones, 75% to 90% observed once, and the top ten hold around 1.1%. The study assigned cohorts using participant-reported clinical history. Symptom resolution, clearance, or two negative PCRs marked donors in Cohort 3 as recovered. This CDR3 is built from 13 residues. Trimming shortened V by 0 bases and J by 4 bases, and 4 bases separated the two germline ends. The sequenced material came from PBMCs or T cells enriched from blood (not recorded which). The rearrangement uses TRBV12-3 or TRBV12-4 and TRBJ1-3; no definite D call. The source is a man aged 30-40 years who had recovered from COVID-19. The CDR3 DNA reads TGTGCCAGCAGTTTAGCGCGAGGAAACACCATATATTTT. As protein: CASSLARGNTIYF.